This is a list of T cell receptor beta chains from one sample in a study of vaccination and CD4 T cells after COVID-19. MiXCR, applied by TCRdb to the PCR reads, yields one record per CDR3 protein. The profile shows roughly 19,000 distinct CDR3 sequences, roughly 63% of them singletons. The sample consisted of CD4+ T cells from blood, taken after SARS-CoV-2 vaccination. These receptor sequences come from a human donor who had recovered from COVID-19. Each CDR3 is given with its conserved first and last residue. D genes are given only for firm matches.

D gene	V gene	J gene	CDR3 protein
.	TRBV18	TRBJ1-2	CASSPPGRRSGYTF
.	TRBV20-1	TRBJ1-5	CSAIGGQNKPQHF
.	TRBV6-1	TRBJ2-5	CASRSRDSRGQETQYF
TRBD1	TRBV20-1	TRBJ1-1	CSAPRGQGGVAFF
.	TRBV20-1	TRBJ1-5	CSAPERGRGDQPQHF
.	TRBV10-3	TRBJ2-3	CASRDQPSTDTQYF
.	TRBV7-8	TRBJ2-1	CASSLAHLYNEQFF
.	TRBV20-1	TRBJ1-3	CSAKGGPVDTIYF
.	TRBV18	TRBJ2-3	CASSRSGSTDTQYF
.	TRBV6-1	TRBJ2-3	CASSPRDKGADTQYF
.	TRBV10-3	TRBJ2-7	CAISPGRRGITYEQYF
TRBD1	TRBV6-5	TRBJ2-1	CASSYEDRVNEQFF
TRBD2	TRBV7-9	TRBJ2-2	CASSSYSGSPGELFF
.	TRBV7-8	TRBJ2-5	CASSFPGVETQYF
.	TRBV27	TRBJ2-7	CASSLGAGLGEQYF
.	TRBV7-2	TRBJ1-4	CASSLHGGVNEKLFF
.	TRBV20-1	TRBJ2-3	CSALLERFPGTDTQYF
TRBD2	TRBV4-2	TRBJ2-3	CASSQTSGGTDTQYF
.	TRBV20-1	TRBJ2-7	CSAKLRGARNEQYF
.	TRBV9	TRBJ2-5	CASSGSIVSRETQYF
TRBD2	TRBV20-1	TRBJ2-4	CSATRREAGVTKNIQYF
TRBD1	TRBV28	TRBJ1-4	CASSLRAGGEKLFF
.	TRBV7-8	TRBJ1-1	CASSGQIMNTEAFF
TRBD2	TRBV20-1	TRBJ2-7	CSATGLAGVREQYF
.	TRBV5-8	TRBJ1-5	CASTPRSSNQPQHF
.	TRBV20-1	TRBJ2-2	CSARTTDWELFF
.	TRBV6-4	TRBJ2-5	CASSDSEGETQYF
.	TRBV12-3/TRBV12-4	TRBJ2-5	CASRPLKETQYF
.	TRBV7-2	TRBJ2-7	CASSLIRNYEQYF
.	TRBV19	TRBJ1-6	CASSFRPGAGSNSPLHF
.	TRBV19	TRBJ1-2	CASSIGQVGIYGYTF
TRBD2	TRBV20-1	TRBJ2-3	CSARDPSGSRTDTQYF
.	TRBV7-3	TRBJ2-3	CASSSLAGDTQYF
TRBD1	TRBV2	TRBJ1-2	CASRASGTGANGYTF
.	TRBV6-1	TRBJ1-5	CASSETTGITGQPQHF
TRBD2	TRBV7-7	TRBJ2-5	CASSLASLAGETQYF
TRBD2	TRBV19	TRBJ2-3	CASSGGLAGTPSTDTQYF
TRBD1	TRBV2	TRBJ1-2	CASRGQGGGYTF
TRBD2	TRBV28	TRBJ2-1	CASSSIRASGPTYNEQFF
.	TRBV30	TRBJ2-2	CACSGIQNTGELFF
TRBD1	TRBV15	TRBJ1-5	CATSTPGGGQPQHF